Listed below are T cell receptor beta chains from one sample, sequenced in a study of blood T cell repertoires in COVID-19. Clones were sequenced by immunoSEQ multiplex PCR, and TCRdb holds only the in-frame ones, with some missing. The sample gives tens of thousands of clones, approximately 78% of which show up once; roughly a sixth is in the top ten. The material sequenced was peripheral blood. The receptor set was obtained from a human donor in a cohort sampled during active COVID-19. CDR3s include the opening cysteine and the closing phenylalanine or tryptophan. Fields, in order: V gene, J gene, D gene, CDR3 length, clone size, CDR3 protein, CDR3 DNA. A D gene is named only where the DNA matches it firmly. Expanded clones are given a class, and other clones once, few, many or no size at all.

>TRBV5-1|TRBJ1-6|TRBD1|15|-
CASSLMTGSDSPLHF
TGCGCCAGCAGCTTAATGACAGGGTCGGATTCACCCCTCCACTTT
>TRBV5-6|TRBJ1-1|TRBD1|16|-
CASSSLQGELNTEAFF
TGTGCCAGCAGCTCGCTACAGGGGGAGCTTAACACTGAAGCTTTCTTT
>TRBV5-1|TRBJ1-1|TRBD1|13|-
CASSYRGGTEAFF
TGCGCCAGCAGCTACAGGGGTGGAACTGAAGCTTTCTTT
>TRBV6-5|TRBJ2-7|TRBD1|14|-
CASSTGQGKREQYF
TGTGCCAGCAGTACAGGACAGGGAAAACGGGAGCAGTACTTC
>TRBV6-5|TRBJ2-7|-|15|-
CASRLRTRGSYEQYF
TGTGCCAGCAGACTCCGGACCCGGGGATCCTACGAGCAGTACTTC
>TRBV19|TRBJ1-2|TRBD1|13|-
CASSQDRGLGYTF
TGTGCCAGTAGTCAGGACAGGGGGCTTGGCTACACCTTC
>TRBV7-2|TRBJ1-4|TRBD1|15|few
CASSLGGQGNEKLFF
TGTGCCAGCAGCTTGGGGGGACAGGGGAACGAAAAACTGTTTTTT
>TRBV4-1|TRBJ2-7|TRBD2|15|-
CASSQTGTSGYEQYF
TGCGCCAGCAGCCAGACTGGGACTAGCGGGTACGAGCAGTACTTC
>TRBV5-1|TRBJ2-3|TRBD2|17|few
CASSLVWTSGSTDTQYF
TGCGCCAGCAGCTTGGTGTGGACTAGCGGGAGCACAGATACGCAGTATTTT
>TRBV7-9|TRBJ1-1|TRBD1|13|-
CASSRDSNQEAFF
TGTGCCAGCAGCCGGGACAGCAACCAGGAAGCTTTCTTT
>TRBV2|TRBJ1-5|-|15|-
CASSDFRVGNQPQHF
TGTGCCAGCAGTGATTTCAGGGTGGGCAATCAGCCCCAGCATTTT
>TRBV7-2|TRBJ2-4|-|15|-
CASSLQGGGWDIQYF
TGTGCCAGCAGCCTGCAAGGGGGAGGGTGGGACATTCAGTACTTC
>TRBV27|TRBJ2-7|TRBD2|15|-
CASRSTSGIVYEQYF
TGTGCCAGCAGATCGACTAGCGGGATTGTTTACGAGCAGTACTTC
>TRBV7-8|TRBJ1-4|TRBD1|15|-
CASSFTDRGVEKLFF
TGTGCCAGCAGTTTCACTGACAGGGGCGTTGAAAAACTGTTTTTT
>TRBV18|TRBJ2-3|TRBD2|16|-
CASSPQRDGYTDTQYF
TGTGCCAGCTCACCCCAGCGGGACGGATACACAGATACGCAGTATTTT
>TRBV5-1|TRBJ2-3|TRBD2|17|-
CASSRGLAGAGTDTQYF
TGCGCCAGCAGCCGGGGGCTAGCGGGAGCTGGCACAGATACGCAGTATTTT
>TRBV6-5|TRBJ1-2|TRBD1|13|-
CASSLRQGDGYTF
TGTGCCAGCAGTTTAAGACAGGGAGACGGCTACACCTTC
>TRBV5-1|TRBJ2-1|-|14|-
CASSLQGSYNEQFF
TGCGCCAGCAGCTTACAGGGCTCCTACAATGAGCAGTTCTTC
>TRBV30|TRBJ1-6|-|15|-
CAWSVGGSYNSPLHF
TGTGCCTGGAGTGTGGGGGGCTCCTATAATTCACCCCTCCACTTT
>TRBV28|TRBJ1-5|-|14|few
CASSFPGSQGPQHF
TGTGCCAGCAGTTTTCCGGGGAGCCAAGGGCCCCAGCATTTT
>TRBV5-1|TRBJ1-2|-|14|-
CASSLGSQDYGYTF
TGCGCCAGCAGCTTGGGATCCCAGGACTATGGCTACACCTTC
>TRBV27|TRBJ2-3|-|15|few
CASSLLASSADTQYF
TGTGCCAGCAGTTTATTGGCTAGTTCCGCAGATACGCAGTATTTT
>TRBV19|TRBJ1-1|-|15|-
CASTDIGRVNTEAFF
TGTGCCAGTACCGATATAGGCAGGGTAAACACTGAAGCTTTCTTT
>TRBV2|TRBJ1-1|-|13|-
CASRADTGIQAFF
TGTGCCAGCAGAGCTGACACCGGGATTCAAGCTTTCTTT